This T cell receptor (beta chain) was profiled in a study of Graves' ophthalmopathy and Graves' hyperthyroidism. This clonotype was recorded a few times. Transcripts of RNA were the source for amplifying TCR beta CDR3 regions. The first round was an RT-PCR with HTBI primers, and the second round was a multiplex PCR. TCRdb used MiXCR to reprocess the multiplex PCR reads, holding one entry per CDR3 protein. The sample has about 400,000 distinct CDR3 sequences; about a sixth are singletons. Trimming shortened V by 6 bases and J by 0 bases, and 8 bases separated the two germline ends. CDR1 is KGHDR, CDR2 SFDVKD, per germline. This CDR3 comprises 13 residues.

The J gene is TRBJ2-7, the V gene TRBV24-1; D is unresolved. The sequence was collected from a woman in her late teens or twenties with Graves' ophthalmopathy. Sequenced: peripheral blood. CDR3 region: CATSSSNSYEQYF. The CDR3 DNA reads as TGTGCCACCAGTTCGAGCAACTCCTACGAGCAGTACTTC.